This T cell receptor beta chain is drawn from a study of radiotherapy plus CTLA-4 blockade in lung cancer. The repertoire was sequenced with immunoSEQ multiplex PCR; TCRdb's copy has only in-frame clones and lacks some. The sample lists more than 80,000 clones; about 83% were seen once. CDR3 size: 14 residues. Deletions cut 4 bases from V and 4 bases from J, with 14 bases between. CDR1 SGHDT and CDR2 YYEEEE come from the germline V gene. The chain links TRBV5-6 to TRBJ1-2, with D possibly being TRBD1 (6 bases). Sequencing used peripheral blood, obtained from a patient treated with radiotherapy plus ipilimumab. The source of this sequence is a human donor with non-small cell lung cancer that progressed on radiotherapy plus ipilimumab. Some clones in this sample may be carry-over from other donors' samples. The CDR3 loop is CASSQKQGVYGYTF. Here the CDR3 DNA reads TGTGCCAGCAGCCAAAAACAGGGTGTCTATGGCTACACCTTC. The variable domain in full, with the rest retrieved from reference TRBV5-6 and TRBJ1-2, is DAGVTQSPTHLIKTRGQQVTLRCSPKSGHDTVSWYQQALGQGPQFIFQYYEEEERQRGNFPDRFSGHQFPNYSSELNVNALLLGDSALYLCASSQKQGVYGYTFGSGTRLTVV.